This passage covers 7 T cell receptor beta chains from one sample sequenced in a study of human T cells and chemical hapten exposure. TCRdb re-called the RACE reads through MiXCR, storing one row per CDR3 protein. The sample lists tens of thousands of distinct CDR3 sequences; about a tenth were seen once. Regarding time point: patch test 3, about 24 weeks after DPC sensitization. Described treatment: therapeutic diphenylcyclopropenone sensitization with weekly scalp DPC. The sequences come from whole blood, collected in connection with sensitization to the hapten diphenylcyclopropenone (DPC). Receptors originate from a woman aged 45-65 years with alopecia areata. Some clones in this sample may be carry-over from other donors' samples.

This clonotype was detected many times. The CDR3 bases are TGCAGTGCTAGTTTGGGGGCGCAAGAGACCCAGTACTTC. Translation: CSASLGAQETQYF. The chain carries TRBV20-1 and TRBJ2-5; D perhaps matches TRBD1 (6 bases). This CDR3 comprises 13 residues. V was pared by 3 bases and J by 2 bases, with 10 bases between. Per the germline V gene, CDR1 is DFQATT and CDR2 is SNEGSKA (reference sequence).

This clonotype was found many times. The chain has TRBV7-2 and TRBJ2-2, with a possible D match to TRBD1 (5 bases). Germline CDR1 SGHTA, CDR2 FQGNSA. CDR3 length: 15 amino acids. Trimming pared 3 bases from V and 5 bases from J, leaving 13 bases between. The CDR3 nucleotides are TGTGCCAGCAGCTTGGGAATGGCAGGGACCGGGGAGCTGTTTTTT. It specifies CASSLGMAGTGELFF.

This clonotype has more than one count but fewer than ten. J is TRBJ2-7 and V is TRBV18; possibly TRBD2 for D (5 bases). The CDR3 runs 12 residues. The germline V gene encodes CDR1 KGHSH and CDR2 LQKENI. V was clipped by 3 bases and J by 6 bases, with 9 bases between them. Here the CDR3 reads CASSPIEGEQYF. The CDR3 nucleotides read TGTGCCAGCTCACCGATCGAGGGCGAGCAGTACTTC. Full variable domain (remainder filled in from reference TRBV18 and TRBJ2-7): NAGVMQNPRHLVRRRGQEARLRCSPMKGHSHVYWYRQLPEEGLKFMVYLQKENIIDESGMPKERFSAEFPKEGPSILRIQQVVRGDSAAYFCASSPIEGEQYFGPGTRLTVT.

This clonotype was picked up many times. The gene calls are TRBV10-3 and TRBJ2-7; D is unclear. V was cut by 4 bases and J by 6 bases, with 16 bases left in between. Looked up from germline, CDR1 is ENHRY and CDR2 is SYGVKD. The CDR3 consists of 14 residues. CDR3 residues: CAISGDLIYPEQYF. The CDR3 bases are TGTGCCATCAGTGGTGACTTGATCTACCCCGAGCAGTACTTC.

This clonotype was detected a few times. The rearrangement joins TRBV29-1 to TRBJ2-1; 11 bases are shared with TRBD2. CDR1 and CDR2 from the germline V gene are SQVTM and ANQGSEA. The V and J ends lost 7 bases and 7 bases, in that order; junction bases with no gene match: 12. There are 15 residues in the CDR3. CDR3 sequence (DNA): TGCAGCGGGATTATAGCGGGAGGGCCGAGAAATGAGCAGTTCTTC. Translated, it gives CSGIIAGGPRNEQFF.

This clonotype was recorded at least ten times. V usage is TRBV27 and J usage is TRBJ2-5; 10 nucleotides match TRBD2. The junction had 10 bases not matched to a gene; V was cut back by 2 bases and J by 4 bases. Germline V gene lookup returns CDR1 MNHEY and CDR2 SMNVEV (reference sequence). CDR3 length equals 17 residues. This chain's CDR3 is CASSLGSILAGVETQYF. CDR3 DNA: TGTGCCAGCAGTTTAGGGTCCATCCTAGCGGGAGTAGAGACCCAGTACTTC.

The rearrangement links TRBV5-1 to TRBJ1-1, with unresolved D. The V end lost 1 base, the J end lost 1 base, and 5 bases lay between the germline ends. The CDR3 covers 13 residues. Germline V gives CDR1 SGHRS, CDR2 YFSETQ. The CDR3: CASSLTPNTEAFF. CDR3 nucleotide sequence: TGCGCCAGCAGCTTGACACCGAACACTGAAGCTTTCTTT.